The rows below give T cell receptor beta chains drawn from one sample of a study of shared clonotypes between healthy human individuals. Clones were sequenced by immunoSEQ multiplex PCR, and TCRdb holds only the in-frame ones, with some missing. The profile shows some 450,000 clones, roughly four fifths of them singletons. Material: PBMCs. The receptors were gathered from a woman aged 40 to 50 in good health. Some clones in this sample may be carry-over from other donors' samples. Both conserved end residues are trimmed from each CDR3.

v_call	j_call	cdr3_aa
TRBV7-8	TRBJ1-1	ASQAPYENTEAF
TRBV10-3	TRBJ1-1	AISESRGQGEAF
TRBV5-1	TRBJ2-7	ASSSDRSYEQY
TRBV9	TRBJ1-1	ASSVSRGLNTEAF
TRBV5-4	TRBJ2-5	ASSLGRGQETQY
TRBV10-1	TRBJ2-7	ASSDTSYEQY
TRBV5-1	TRBJ2-1	ASSFDLVGEQF
TRBV4-2	TRBJ2-7	ASSRNRDERAEQY
TRBV5-1	TRBJ2-7	ASSLAAGSLGEQY
TRBV4-1	TRBJ1-5	ASSQGVLFEPQH
TRBV7-9	TRBJ2-5	ASSLLGAQY
TRBV5-5	TRBJ1-2	ASSLYGYT
TRBV28	TRBJ1-2	ASSSSQSYT
TRBV6-1	TRBJ2-7	ASSEARGPSYEQY
TRBV10-3	TRBJ2-7	AISESRFLQEQY
TRBV14	TRBJ2-7	ASSQGWGEEY
TRBV5-1	TRBJ2-2	ASSGRQGRTGELF
TRBV5-1	TRBJ1-2	ASSWGEGVDYGYT
TRBV28	TRBJ1-1	ASSLYPDTGAF
TRBV19	TRBJ1-2	ASSPTPTGNYGYT
TRBV6-5	TRBJ1-3	ASKKTGHSGNTIY
TRBV5-1	TRBJ2-7	ASSQPGQGDEQY
TRBV7-3	TRBJ2-1	ASSWLAEGGNEQF
TRBV18	TRBJ1-3	ASSPQGFGGNTIY
TRBV28	TRBJ1-2	ASSLSDRPNYGYT
TRBV5-1	TRBJ2-5	ASTVLDRGETQY